Listed here is a single T cell receptor beta chain. A second roughly 6 to 12 cycle PCR used barcoded and J-beta primers. One entry per CDR3 protein, called by TCRdb with MiXCR from the 5' RACE reads. The data contain about 1.6 million distinct CDR3 sequences, about 31% of them seen just once; the ten biggest clones take up 10% to 12%. V gave up 0 bases and J gave up 0 bases; unmatched junction bases: 5. Germline CDR1 is MRHNA and CDR2 is SNTAGT. CDR3 length: 17 residues. The record originates from a study of blood T cells in healthy people across ages. The sequence was obtained from a woman in her 30s in good health. The chain uses TRBV6-4 and TRBJ2-3; the match to TRBD2 covers 8 bases. The sample taken for sequencing was blood. The CDR3 DNA sequence: TGTGCCAGCAGTGACTCCCCAGCGGGGGCGAGCACAGATACGCAGTATTTT. Its translation is CASSDSPAGASTDTQYF.